A single T cell receptor beta chain is shown here with its context. Its antigen is still unknown. The length of the CDR3 is 15 residues. The germline V gene encodes CDR1 MGHRA and CDR2 YSYEKL. V lost 2 bases and J lost 6, with 14 bases in between. The donors were adults (healthy and HIV-negative) with no recent acute infections or vaccinations. The record originates from a study of shared clonotypes between healthy human individuals. Study-wide findings and caveats: The naive CD4 repertoires of several donors were compared, and roughly 5.1% of clonotypes were shared.

Assay used: immunoSEQ multiplex PCR; TCRdb lists only in-frame clones, some missing. Of about 1.5 million clones listed, roughly 96% are singletons. J is TRBJ1-5 and V is TRBV4-1; D gene uncertain. This receptor was identified in a man younger than 40 in good health. Sequencing was carried out using naive CD4+ T cells sorted from blood. Subset noted: CD45RA+ positively selected. CDR3 region: CASSQFQDAGQPQHF. The CDR3 DNA reads as TGCGCCAGCAGCCAATTCCAGGACGCCGGTCAGCCCCAGCATTTT.